A single sample is the source of the 3 T cell receptor beta chains below, sequenced in a study of blood T cell repertoires in COVID-19. The repertoire was sequenced with immunoSEQ multiplex PCR; TCRdb's copy has only in-frame clones and lacks some. The repertoire consists of some 200,000 clones, with approximately 81% occurring once and the leading ten covering around 18%. Sequencing used peripheral blood. The source of these receptors is a woman of 80 years or more with active or convalescent COVID-19.

The CDR3, as DNA: TGCGCCAGCAGCCAAGGACAGGGAGAGGACTATGGCTACACCTTC. Its protein product is CASSQGQGEDYGYTF. V gene TRBV4-1 combines with J gene TRBJ1-2; 7 bases are shared with TRBD1. Germline trimming cut 1 base from V and 3 bases from J; bases unmatched to any gene: 5. The CDR3 runs to 15 residues. Germline loops: CDR1 MGHRA, CDR2 YSYEKL.

The chain has TRBV27 and TRBJ1-1, with TRBD1 identical over 9 bases. The CDR3 spans 15 residues. Germline CDR1 is MNHEY and CDR2 is SMNVEV (reference sequence). J lost 1 base, V lost 5 bases, and 5 bases had no gene match. CDR3: CASSVNRGQNTEAFF. CDR3 coding DNA: TGTGCCAGCAGTGTAAACAGGGGGCAGAACACTGAAGCTTTCTTT.

J is TRBJ2-3 and V is TRBV7-9, with 10 nucleotides matching TRBD2. There are 16 residues in the CDR3. The V segment lost 6 bases and the J segment 1 base; nucleotides outside the gene matches: 7. Germline V lookup: CDR1 SEHNR, CDR2 FQNEAQ (reference sequence). The CDR3 protein is CASRSSGGSGTDTQYF. CDR3 DNA: TGTGCCAGCAGAAGTAGCGGGGGGTCAGGCACAGATACGCAGTATTTT.